The clone carrying this T cell receptor (beta chain) was picked up many times. Its target is not known. The sample is drawn from a study of T cell clonality in common variable immunodeficiency. General study findings and limits: Fewer TCRbeta clones were shared among CVID subjects than controls. Links between repertoire features and CVID complications were heterogeneity-limited.

Sequencing input was equivalent genomic DNA from CVID and controls. Sequenced by immunoSEQ multiplex PCR; TCRdb stores in-frame clones only, minus some. Observed in the sample are more than 65,000 clones, none of them singletons. Most patients and controls had Caucasian heritage. The clonotype was recovered from a person between 18 and 70 years old in good health. The sequenced sample was peripheral blood mononuclear cells.

This chain's CDR3 is CASTPRTATGELFF. The covered CDR3 bases are TGTGCCAGCACCCCGAGGACAGCCACCGGGGAG. V gene TRBV2 combines with J gene TRBJ2-2, with a weak D call TRBD1 (6 bases). The CDR3 extends 3 residues past the end of the read, so its final part is completed from the germline J gene. With 7 bases removed from V and 4 bases from J, the gap between germline ends came to 13 bases. CDR1 and CDR2 from the germline V gene are SNHLY and FYNNEI. This CDR3 region has 14 residues.